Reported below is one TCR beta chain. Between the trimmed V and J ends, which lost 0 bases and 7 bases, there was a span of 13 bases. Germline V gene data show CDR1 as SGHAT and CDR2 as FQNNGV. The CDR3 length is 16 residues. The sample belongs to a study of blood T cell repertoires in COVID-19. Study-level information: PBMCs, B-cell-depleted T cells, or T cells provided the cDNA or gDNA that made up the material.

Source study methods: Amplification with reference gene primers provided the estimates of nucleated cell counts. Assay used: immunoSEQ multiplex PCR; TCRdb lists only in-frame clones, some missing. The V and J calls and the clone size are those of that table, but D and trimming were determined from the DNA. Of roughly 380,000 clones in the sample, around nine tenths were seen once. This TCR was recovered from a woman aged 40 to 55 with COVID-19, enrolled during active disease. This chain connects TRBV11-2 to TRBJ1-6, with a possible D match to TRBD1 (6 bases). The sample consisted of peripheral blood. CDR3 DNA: TGTGCCAGCAGCTTAGAATTGACAGACAGGAATTCACCCCTCCACTTT. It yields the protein CASSLELTDRNSPLHF. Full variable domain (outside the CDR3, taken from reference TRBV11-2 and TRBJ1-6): EAGVAQSPRYKIIEKRQSVAFWCNPISGHATLYWYQQILGQGPKLLIQFQNNGVVDDSQLPKDRFSAERLKGVDSTLKIQPAKLEDSAVYLCASSLELTDRNSPLHFGNGTRLTVT.